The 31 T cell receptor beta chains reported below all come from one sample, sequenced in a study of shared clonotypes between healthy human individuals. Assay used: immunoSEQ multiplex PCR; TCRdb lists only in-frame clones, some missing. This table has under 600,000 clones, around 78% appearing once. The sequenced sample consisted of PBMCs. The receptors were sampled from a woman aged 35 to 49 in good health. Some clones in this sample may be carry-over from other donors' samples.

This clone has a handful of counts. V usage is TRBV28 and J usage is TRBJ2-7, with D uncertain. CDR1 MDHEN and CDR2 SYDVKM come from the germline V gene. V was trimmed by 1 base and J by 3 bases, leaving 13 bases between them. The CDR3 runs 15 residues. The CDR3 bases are TGTGCCAGCAGTTTATTATCCCCCGCCGGCTACGAGCAGTACTTC. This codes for CASSLLSPAGYEQYF.

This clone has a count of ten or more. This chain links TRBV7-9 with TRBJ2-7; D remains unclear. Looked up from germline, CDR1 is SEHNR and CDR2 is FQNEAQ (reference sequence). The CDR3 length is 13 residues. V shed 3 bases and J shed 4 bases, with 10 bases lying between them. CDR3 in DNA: TGTGCCAGCAGCTTCGGAGTAGGGTACGAGCAGTACTTC. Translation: CASSFGVGYEQYF.

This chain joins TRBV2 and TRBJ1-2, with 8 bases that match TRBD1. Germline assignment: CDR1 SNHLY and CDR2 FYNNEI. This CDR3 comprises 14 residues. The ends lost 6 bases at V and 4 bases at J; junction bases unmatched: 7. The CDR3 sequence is CASRAGQGGYGYTF. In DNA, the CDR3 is TGTGCCAGCAGGGCCGGACAGGGCGGCTATGGCTACACCTTC.

In DNA form, the CDR3 reads TGTGCCAGCAGCACCGGACTAGCGGGAGTGTCCGGGGAGCTGTTTTTT. The encoded protein is CASSTGLAGVSGELFF. The chain uses TRBV7-3 and TRBJ2-2; TRBD2 matches 13 bases. Unmatched junction bases numbered 6, after V lost 5 bases and J lost 6 bases. Germline V CDR1 and CDR2: SGHTA, FQGTGA. The length of the CDR3 is 16 residues.

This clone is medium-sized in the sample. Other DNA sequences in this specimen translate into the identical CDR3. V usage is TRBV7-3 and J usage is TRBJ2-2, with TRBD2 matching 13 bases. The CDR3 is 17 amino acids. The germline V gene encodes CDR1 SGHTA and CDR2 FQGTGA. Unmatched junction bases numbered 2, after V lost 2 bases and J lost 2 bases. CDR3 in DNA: TGTGCCAGCAGCTTACCGGGACTAGCGGGAAACACCGGGGAGCTGTTTTTT. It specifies CASSLPGLAGNTGELFF.

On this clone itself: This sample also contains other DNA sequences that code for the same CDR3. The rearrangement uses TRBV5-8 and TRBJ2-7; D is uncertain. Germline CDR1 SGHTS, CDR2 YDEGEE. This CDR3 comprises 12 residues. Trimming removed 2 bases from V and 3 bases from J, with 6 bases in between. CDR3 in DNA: TGTGCCAGCAGCTTAGGGCGCTACGAGCAGTACTTC. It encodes CASSLGRYEQYF. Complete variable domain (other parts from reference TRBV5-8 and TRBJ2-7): EAGVTQSPTHLIKTRGQQATLRCSPISGHTSVYWYQQALGLGLQFLLWYDEGEERNRGNFPPRFSGRQFPNYSSELNVNALELEDSALYLCASSLGRYEQYFGPGTRLTVT.

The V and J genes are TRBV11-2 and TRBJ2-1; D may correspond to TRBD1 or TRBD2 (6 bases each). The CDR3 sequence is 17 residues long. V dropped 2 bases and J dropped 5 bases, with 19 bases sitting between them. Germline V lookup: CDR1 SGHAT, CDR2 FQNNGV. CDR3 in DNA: TGTGCCAGCAGCTTAAGGGGGGTACTAGTCCCGAACAATGAGCAGTTCTTC. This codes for CASSLRGVLVPNNEQFF.

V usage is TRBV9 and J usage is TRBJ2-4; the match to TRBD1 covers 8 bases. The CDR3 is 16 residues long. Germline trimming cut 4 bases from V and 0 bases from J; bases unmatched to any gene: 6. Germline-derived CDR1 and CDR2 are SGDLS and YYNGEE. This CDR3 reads CASSPDRGLAKNIQYF. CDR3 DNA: TGTGCCAGCAGCCCCGACAGGGGCCTAGCCAAAAACATTCAGTACTTC.

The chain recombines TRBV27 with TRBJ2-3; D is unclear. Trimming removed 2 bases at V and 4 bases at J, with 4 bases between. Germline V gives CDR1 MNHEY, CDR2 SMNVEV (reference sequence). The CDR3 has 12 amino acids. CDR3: CASSLGPDTQYF. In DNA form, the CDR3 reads TGTGCCAGCAGTTTAGGTCCAGATACGCAGTATTTT.

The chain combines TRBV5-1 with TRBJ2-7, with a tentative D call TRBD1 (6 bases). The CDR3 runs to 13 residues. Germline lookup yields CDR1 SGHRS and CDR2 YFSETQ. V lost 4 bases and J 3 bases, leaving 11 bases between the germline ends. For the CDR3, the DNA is TGCGCCAGCAGCCAAGGACAGTACTACGAGCAGTACTTC. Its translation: CASSQGQYYEQYF.

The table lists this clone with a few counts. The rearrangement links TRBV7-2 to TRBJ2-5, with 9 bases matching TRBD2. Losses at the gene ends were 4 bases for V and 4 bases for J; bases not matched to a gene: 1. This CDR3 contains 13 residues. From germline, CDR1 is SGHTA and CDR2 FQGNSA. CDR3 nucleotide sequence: TGTGCCAGCAGCTGGGGACTAGCAGAGACCCAGTACTTC. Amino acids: CASSWGLAETQYF.

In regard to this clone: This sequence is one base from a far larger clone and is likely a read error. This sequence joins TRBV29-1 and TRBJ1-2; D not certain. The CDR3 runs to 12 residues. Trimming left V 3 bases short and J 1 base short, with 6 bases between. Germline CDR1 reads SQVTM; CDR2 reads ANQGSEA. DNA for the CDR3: TGCAGCGTTGATGACCATAACTATGGCTACACCTTC. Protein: CSVDDHNYGYTF.

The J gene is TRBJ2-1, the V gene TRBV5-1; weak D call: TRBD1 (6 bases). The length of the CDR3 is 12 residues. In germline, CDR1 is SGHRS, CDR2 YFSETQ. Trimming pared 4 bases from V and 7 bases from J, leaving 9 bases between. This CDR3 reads CASSVTGNEQFF. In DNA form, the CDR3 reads TGCGCCAGCAGCGTTACAGGGAATGAGCAGTTCTTC.

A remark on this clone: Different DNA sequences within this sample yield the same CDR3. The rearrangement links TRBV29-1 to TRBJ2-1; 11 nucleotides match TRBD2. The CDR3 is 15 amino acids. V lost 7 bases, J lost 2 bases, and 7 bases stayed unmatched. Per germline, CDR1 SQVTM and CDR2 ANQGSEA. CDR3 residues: CSASSGRSPYNEQFF. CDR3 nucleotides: TGCAGCGCCTCTAGCGGGAGGTCCCCCTACAATGAGCAGTTCTTC.

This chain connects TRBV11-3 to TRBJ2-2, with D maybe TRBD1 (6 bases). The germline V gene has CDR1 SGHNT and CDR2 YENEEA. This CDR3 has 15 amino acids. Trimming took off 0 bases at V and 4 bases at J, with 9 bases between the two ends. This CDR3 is CASSLDRGRTGELFF. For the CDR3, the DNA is TGTGCCAGCAGCTTAGACAGGGGTCGCACCGGGGAGCTGTTTTTT.

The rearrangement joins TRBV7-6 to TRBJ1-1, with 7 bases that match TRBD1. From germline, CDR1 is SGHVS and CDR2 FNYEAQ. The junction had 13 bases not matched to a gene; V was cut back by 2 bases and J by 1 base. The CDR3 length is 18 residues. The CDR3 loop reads CASSLLTADREENTEAFF. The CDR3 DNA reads TGTGCCAGCAGCTTACTGACTGCCGACAGGGAGGAGAACACTGAAGCTTTCTTT.

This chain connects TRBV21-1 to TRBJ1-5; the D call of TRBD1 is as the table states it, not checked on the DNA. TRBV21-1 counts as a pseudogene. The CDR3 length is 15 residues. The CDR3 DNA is TGTGCCAGCATCCACCAGGCAGATAGCAATCAGCCCCAGCATTTT. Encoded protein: CASIHQADSNQPQHF.

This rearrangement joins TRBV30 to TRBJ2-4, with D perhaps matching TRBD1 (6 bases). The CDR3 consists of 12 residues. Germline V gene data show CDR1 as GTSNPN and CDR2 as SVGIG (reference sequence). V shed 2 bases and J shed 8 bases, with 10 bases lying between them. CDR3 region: CAWSPGADIQYF. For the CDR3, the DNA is TGTGCCTGGAGTCCAGGGGCAGACATTCAGTACTTC.

The CDR3 here is CASSYRRYNEQFF. The CDR3 region has the DNA TGTGCCAGCAGTTACCGGCGCTACAATGAGCAGTTCTTC. The V call is TRBV6-6, the J call TRBJ2-1; D is undetermined. There are 13 residues in the CDR3. The V gene's germline CDR1 is MNHNY and CDR2 SVGAGI (reference sequence). The V and J ends lost 2 bases and 3 bases respectively, with 5 bases between them.

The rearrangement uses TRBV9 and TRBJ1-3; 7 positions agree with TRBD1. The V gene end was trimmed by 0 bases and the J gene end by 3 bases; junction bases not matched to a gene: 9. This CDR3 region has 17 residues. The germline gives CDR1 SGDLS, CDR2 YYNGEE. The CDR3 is CASSVGQGVIYGNTIYF. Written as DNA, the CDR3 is TGTGCCAGCAGCGTAGGACAGGGAGTAATCTATGGAAACACCATATATTTT.

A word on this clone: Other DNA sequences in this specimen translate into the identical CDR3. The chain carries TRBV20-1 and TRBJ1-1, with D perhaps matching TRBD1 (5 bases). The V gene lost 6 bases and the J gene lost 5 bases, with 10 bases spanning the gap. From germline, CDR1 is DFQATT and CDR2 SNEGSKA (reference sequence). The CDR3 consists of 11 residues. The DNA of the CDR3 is TGCAGTGCCCGGGGGGGGACTGAAGCTTTCTTT. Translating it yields CSARGGTEAFF.

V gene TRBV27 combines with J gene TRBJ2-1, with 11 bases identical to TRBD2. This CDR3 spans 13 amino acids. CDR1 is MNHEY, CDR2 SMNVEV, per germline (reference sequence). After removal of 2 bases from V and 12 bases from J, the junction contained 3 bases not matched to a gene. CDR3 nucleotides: TGTGCCAGCAGTTTACGGCTAGCGGGAGGGCAGTTCTTC. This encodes CASSLRLAGGQFF.

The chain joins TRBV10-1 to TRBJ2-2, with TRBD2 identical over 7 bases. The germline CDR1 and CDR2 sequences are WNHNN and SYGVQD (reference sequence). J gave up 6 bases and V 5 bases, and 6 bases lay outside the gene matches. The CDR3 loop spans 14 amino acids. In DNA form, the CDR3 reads TGCGCCAGCAGTACCGCGACTAGCCCCGGGGAGCTGTTTTTT. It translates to CASSTATSPGELFF.

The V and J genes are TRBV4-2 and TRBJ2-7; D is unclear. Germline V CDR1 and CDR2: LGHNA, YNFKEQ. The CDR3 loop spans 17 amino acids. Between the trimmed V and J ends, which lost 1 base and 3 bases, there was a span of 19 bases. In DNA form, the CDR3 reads TGTGCCAGCAGCCAAGCTGTGACCAACACCCGGAACTACGAGCAGTACTTC. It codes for CASSQAVTNTRNYEQYF.

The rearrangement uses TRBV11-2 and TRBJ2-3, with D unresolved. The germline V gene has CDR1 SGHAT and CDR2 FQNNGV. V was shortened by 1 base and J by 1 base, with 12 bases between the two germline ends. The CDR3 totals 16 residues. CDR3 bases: TGTGCCAGCAGCTTAGGAAGTCTTCAGGGCACAGATACGCAGTATTTT. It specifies CASSLGSLQGTDTQYF.

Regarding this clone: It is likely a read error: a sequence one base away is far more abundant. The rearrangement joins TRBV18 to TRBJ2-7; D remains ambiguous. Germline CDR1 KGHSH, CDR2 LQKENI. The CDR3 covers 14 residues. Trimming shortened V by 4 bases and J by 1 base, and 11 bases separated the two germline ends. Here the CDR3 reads CASSQEYGSYEQYF. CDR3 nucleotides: TGTGCCAGCTCACAGGAATACGGATCCTACGAGCAGTACTTC.

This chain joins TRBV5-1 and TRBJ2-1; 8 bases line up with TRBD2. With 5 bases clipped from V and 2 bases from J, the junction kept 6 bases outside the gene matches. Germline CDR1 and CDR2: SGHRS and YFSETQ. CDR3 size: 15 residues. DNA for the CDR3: TGCGCCAGCAGGATAGCGGGACGTCCCTACAATGAGCAGTTCTTC. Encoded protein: CASRIAGRPYNEQFF.

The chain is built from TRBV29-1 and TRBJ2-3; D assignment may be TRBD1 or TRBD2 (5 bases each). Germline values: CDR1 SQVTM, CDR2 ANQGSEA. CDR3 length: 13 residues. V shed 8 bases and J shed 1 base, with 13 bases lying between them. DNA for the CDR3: TGCAGCCTTGCCTGGGACGGCACAGATACGCAGTATTTT. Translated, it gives CSLAWDGTDTQYF.

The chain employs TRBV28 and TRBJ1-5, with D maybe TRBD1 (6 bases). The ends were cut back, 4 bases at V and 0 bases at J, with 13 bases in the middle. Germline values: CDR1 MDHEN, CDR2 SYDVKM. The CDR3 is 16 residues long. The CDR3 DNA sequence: TGTGCCAGCAGTTACCCCGACAGGCATAGCAATCAGCCCCAGCATTTT. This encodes CASSYPDRHSNQPQHF.

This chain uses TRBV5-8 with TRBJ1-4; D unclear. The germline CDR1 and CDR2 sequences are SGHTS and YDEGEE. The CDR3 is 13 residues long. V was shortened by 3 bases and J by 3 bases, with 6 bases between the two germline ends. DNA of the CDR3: TGTGCCAGCAGCTGGATGGCTAATGAAAAACTGTTTTTT. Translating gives CASSWMANEKLFF.

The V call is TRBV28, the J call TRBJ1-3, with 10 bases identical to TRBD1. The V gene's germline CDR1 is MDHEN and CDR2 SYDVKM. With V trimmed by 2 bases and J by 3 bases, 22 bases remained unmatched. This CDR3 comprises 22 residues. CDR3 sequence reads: CASSLPINRQGAFSWGGNTIYF. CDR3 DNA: TGTGCCAGCAGTTTACCCATCAACCGACAGGGGGCGTTCTCTTGGGGTGGAAACACCATATATTTT.